What follows are 18 T cell receptor beta chains derived from one specimen sequenced in a study of blood T cell repertoires in COVID-19. The repertoire was sequenced with immunoSEQ multiplex PCR; TCRdb's copy has only in-frame clones and lacks some. The table lists over 250,000 clones, under 90% of them singletons. The specimen sequenced was peripheral blood. The receptors here all came from a woman between 50 and 59 years old who had recovered from COVID-19.

The rearrangement uses TRBV4-3 and TRBJ2-3; 8 nucleotides line up with TRBD2. Germline values: CDR1 LGHNA, CDR2 YSLEER. This CDR3 contains 16 residues. V was pared by 1 base and J by 3 bases, with 6 bases of the junction left unmatched. The CDR3 DNA sequence: TGCGCCAGCAGCCAAGTTTACGGGGGGGCGACAGATACGCAGTATTTT. This encodes CASSQVYGGATDTQYF.

The CDR3 sequence: CASSSGQGGQPQHF. In DNA, the CDR3 is TGTGCCAGCAGCTCCGGACAGGGAGGCCAGCCCCAGCATTTT. The J gene is TRBJ1-5, the V gene TRBV7-2; 8 bases are shared with TRBD1. CDR3 length: 14 amino acids. V was pared by 4 bases and J by 7 bases, with 6 bases of the junction left unmatched. Germline V gene lookup returns CDR1 SGHTA and CDR2 FQGNSA.

This chain links TRBV11-1 with TRBJ2-7, with TRBD1 identical over 8 bases. Germline CDR1 reads SGHAT; CDR2 reads FQDESV (reference sequence). CDR3 length: 15 residues. J was trimmed by 0 bases and V by 3 bases; bases with no gene match: 4. The CDR3 spells CASSLAGQVSYEQYF. The CDR3 DNA reads TGTGCCAGCAGCTTGGCGGGACAGGTCTCCTACGAGCAGTACTTC.

The chain links TRBV2 to TRBJ1-4; no reliable D call. The V gene lost 6 bases and the J gene lost 7 bases, with 3 bases spanning the gap. The CDR3 extends over 10 amino acids. Per the germline V gene, CDR1 is SNHLY and CDR2 is FYNNEI. CDR3 in amino acids: CASRSEKLFF. The CDR3 nucleotides are TGTGCCAGCAGGAGTGAAAAACTGTTTTTT.

Comments on this clone: Other DNA sequences in this sample translate to the same CDR3. V usage is TRBV11-2 and J usage is TRBJ1-2; possible D gene TRBD1, 5 bases. CDR3 length: 13 amino acids. The V end was cut by 3 bases, the J end by 4 bases, with 9 bases between. Per the germline V gene, CDR1 is SGHAT and CDR2 is FQNNGV. This chain's CDR3 is CASSFAGGYGYTF. CDR3 sequence (DNA): TGTGCCAGCAGCTTTGCCGGGGGCTATGGCTACACCTTC.

The gene calls are TRBV7-2 and TRBJ2-5, with 9 positions matching TRBD2. The CDR3 runs 17 residues. J lost 5 bases, V lost 5 bases, and 15 bases had no gene match. Looked up from germline, CDR1 is SGHTA and CDR2 is FQGNSA. The CDR3 DNA is TGTGCCAGCAGCCCGGTAATAGCGGGAGCACAGGGGGAGACCCAGTACTTC. This gives the protein CASSPVIAGAQGETQYF.

V usage is TRBV7-2 and J usage is TRBJ1-4; D ambiguous. The germline gives CDR1 SGHTA, CDR2 FQGNSA. The V end lost 3 bases, the J end lost 8 bases, and 13 bases lay between the germline ends. The CDR3 contains 14 residues. CDR3 nucleotides: TGTGCCAGCAGCTTCCGCCGGGGTGGAGAAAAACTGTTTTTT. Protein: CASSFRRGGEKLFF.

V and J are TRBV6-6 and TRBJ2-3, with TRBD2 matching 10 bases. The germline V gene has CDR1 MNHNY and CDR2 SVGAGI (reference sequence). V gave up 2 bases and J gave up 2 bases; unmatched junction bases: 4. The CDR3 runs 16 residues. The CDR3 region has the DNA TGTGCCAGCAGTTACAGGCTAGCGGGGGACACAGATACGCAGTATTTT. Translation: CASSYRLAGDTDTQYF.

The J gene is TRBJ2-1, the V gene TRBV10-2; 15 nucleotides line up with TRBD2. Germline V gene data show CDR1 as WSHSY and CDR2 as SAAADI. The CDR3 spans 18 residues. V lost 6 bases to trimming and J lost 0 bases; unmatched junction nucleotides: 6. In DNA form, the CDR3 reads TGCGCCAGCAGGGGACTAGCGGGAGGAACCTACTCCTACAATGAGCAGTTCTTC. Encoded protein: CASRGLAGGTYSYNEQFF.

V is TRBV4-2 and J is TRBJ2-5; a weak D match, TRBD2 (6 bases). The CDR3 sequence is 15 residues long. V was shortened by 1 base and J by 3 bases, with 12 bases between the two germline ends. CDR1 and CDR2 from the germline V gene are LGHNA and YNFKEQ. The CDR3 spells CASSQVAGREETQYF. The CDR3 DNA reads as TGTGCCAGCAGCCAAGTTGCGGGGCGAGAAGAGACCCAGTACTTC.

CDR3 DNA sequence: TGTGCCACCAGTGATCGTCGGCTAGCGGGAGACGGCTACGAGCAGTACTTC. It yields the protein CATSDRRLAGDGYEQYF. The chain is built from TRBV24-1 and TRBJ2-7; 10 nucleotides agree with TRBD2. From germline, CDR1 is KGHDR and CDR2 SFDVKD. The CDR3 totals 17 residues. Trimming cost V 3 bases and J 3 bases; bases outside gene matches: 10.

V is TRBV9 and J is TRBJ1-5; D is uncertain. Trimming took 0 bases from V and 3 from J, leaving 7 bases between them. Germline V gene data show CDR1 as SGDLS and CDR2 as YYNGEE. This CDR3 is built from 14 residues. The CDR3 is CASSVGPDNQPQHF. The CDR3 region has the DNA TGTGCCAGCAGCGTAGGCCCAGACAATCAGCCCCAGCATTTT.

For the CDR3, the DNA is TGTGCCAGCAGCAAGTTGGACAGCGGGACGGATGAGCAGTTCTTC. It is translated as CASSKLDSGTDEQFF. The chain recombines TRBV21-1 with TRBJ2-1; no check of the table's D call, TRBD2, against the DNA was made. TRBV21-1 is given as a pseudogene. The CDR3 runs to 15 residues.

The chain couples TRBV6-4 to TRBJ1-6, with TRBD1 as a possible D gene (5 bases). The CDR3 consists of 14 residues. Trimming pared 3 bases from V and 10 bases from J, leaving 13 bases between. Germline V lookup: CDR1 MRHNA, CDR2 SNTAGT. The CDR3 DNA sequence: TGTGCCAGCAGTGAAGGGACTAGAGGGTCACCCCTCCACTTT. Amino acids: CASSEGTRGSPLHF.

The chain couples TRBV7-6 to TRBJ2-7, with D maybe TRBD2 (5 bases). Germline CDR1 and CDR2: SGHVS and FNYEAQ. The CDR3 has 12 amino acids. Trimming took 7 bases from V and 6 from J, leaving 13 bases between them. CDR3 loop: CASTPGWGEQYF. The CDR3 DNA sequence: TGTGCCAGCACCCCGGGGTGGGGCGAGCAGTACTTC.

The V call is TRBV5-6, the J call TRBJ2-1; 8 bases line up with TRBD2. After removal of 4 bases from V and 8 bases from J, the junction contained 17 bases not matched to a gene. CDR1 and CDR2 (germline): SGHDT, YYEEEE. The CDR3 length is 17 residues. This CDR3 is CASSPPGGGRVGYEQFF. Written as DNA, the CDR3 is TGTGCCAGCAGCCCCCCCGGGGGGGGTAGGGTAGGCTATGAGCAGTTCTTC.

The chain uses TRBV28 and TRBJ2-7; 8 bases line up with TRBD1. Germline V gene lookup returns CDR1 MDHEN and CDR2 SYDVKM. V shed 7 bases and J 4 bases; nucleotides not matched to a gene: 15. The CDR3 sequence is 16 residues long. The chain's CDR3 is CASTPRGTGKEYEQYF. CDR3 nucleotides: TGTGCCAGCACCCCCCGTGGGACAGGAAAGGAGTACGAGCAGTACTTC. The variable domain in full, with the rest retrieved from reference TRBV28 and TRBJ2-7, is DVKVTQSSRYLVKRTGEKVFLECVQDMDHENMFWYRQDPGLGLRLIYFSYDVKMKEKGDIPEGYSVSREKKERFSLILESASTNQTSMYLCASTPRGTGKEYEQYFGPGTRLTVT.

The chain combines TRBV4-3 with TRBJ2-7; TRBD1 matches at 7 bases. The V and J ends lost 3 bases and 5 bases, in that order; junction bases with no gene match: 7. CDR3 size: 14 residues. Germline lookup yields CDR1 LGHNA and CDR2 YSLEER. This CDR3 reads CASSQLGQAHEQYF. CDR3 nucleotide sequence: TGCGCCAGCAGCCAGCTAGGACAGGCCCACGAGCAGTACTTC.